This T cell receptor beta chain was sequenced in a study of T cell responses to AZD1222 COVID-19 vaccine. Study results and limitations: The donor cohort was predominantly white British with a female majority, and clonal diversity may have been underestimated.

This table comes from immunoSEQ multiplex PCR, and its TCRdb copy is limited to in-frame clones, with some not included. Of 110,000 to 150,000 clones listed, roughly nine tenths were seen once; the top ten hold roughly 3.6%. The germline gives CDR1 LGHDT, CDR2 YNNKEL (reference sequence). V was shortened by 4 bases and J by 2 bases, with 27 bases between the two germline ends. This CDR3 contains 19 residues. In regard to this clone: No antigen is known for it.

The material sequenced was peripheral blood, taken on day 0 of AZD1222 vaccination. The sequence derives from an adult in good health. This sequence joins TRBV3-1 (or the pseudogene TRBV3-2) and TRBJ2-7, with TRBD1 as a possible D gene (6 bases). The DNA for the CDR3 is TGTGCCAGCAGCCCACAGGGTATTCAAAACTTCCAGACCCCCTACGAGCAGTACTTC. Its translation is CASSPQGIQNFQTPYEQYF.